This T cell receptor beta chain was captured by sequencing in a study of post-analysis software for immune sequencing data. Across the whole study: Some patients lacked subtype; others had relapsing-remitting, secondary progressive or progressive-relapsing disease.

General study findings and limits: Under F measure analysis, samples from one preparation batch co-clustered strongly. Relative to controls, patients had about 5 TRBV segments at higher frequency, with TRBV5-6, TRBV5-1 and TRBV20-1 among these. Controls had significantly higher normalized Chao1 diversity than multiple sclerosis patients.

The germline gives CDR1 SGDLS, CDR2 YYNGEE. The CDR3 loop spans 14 amino acids. V dropped 4 bases and J dropped 2 bases, with 13 bases sitting between them. The library was made from cDNA and included unique molecular identifiers. Some 500,000 cDNA molecules were obtained per 1 to 10 million input T cells. TCRdb reprocessed the PCR reads with MiXCR, giving one entry per CDR3 protein. The data hold 400,000 to 500,000 distinct CDR3 sequences, with less than 40% observed a single time. A few counts support this clonotype. Its specificity is unknown. The V and J genes are TRBV9 and TRBJ2-7, with D maybe TRBD2 (5 bases). Sequenced material: blood. This receptor was obtained from a girl aged 2 to 10 with multiple sclerosis. The CDR3 is CASSPSGIAYEQYF. The CDR3 DNA reads as TGTGCCAGCAGCCCCTCGGGAATCGCCTACGAGCAGTACTTC.